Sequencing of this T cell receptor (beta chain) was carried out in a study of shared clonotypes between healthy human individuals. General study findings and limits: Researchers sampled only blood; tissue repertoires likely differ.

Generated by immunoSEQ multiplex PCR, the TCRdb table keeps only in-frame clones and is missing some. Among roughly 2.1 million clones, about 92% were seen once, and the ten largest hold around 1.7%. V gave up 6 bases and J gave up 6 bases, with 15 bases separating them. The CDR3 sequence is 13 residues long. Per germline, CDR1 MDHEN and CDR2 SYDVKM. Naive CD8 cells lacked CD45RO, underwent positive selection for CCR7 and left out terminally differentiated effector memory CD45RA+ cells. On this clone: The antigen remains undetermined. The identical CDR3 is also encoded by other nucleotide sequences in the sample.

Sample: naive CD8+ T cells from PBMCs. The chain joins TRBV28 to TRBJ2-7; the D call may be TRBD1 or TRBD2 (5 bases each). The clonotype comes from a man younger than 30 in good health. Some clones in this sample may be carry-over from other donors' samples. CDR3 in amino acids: CASRPTGTGEQYF. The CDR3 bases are TGTGCCAGCAGGCCCACCGGGACGGGCGAGCAGTACTTC. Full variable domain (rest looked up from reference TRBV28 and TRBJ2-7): DVKVTQSSRYLVKRTGEKVFLECVQDMDHENMFWYRQDPGLGLRLIYFSYDVKMKEKGDIPEGYSVSREKKERFSLILESASTNQTSMYLCASRPTGTGEQYFGPGTRLTVT.